Below are 26 T cell receptor beta chains sequenced from a single sample in a study of beta chain features in type 1 diabetes. Their antigen targets remain unknown. Overall study findings and caveats: Significant though moderate, a shortening of TCRB CDR3s appeared in all four CD4+ subsets of Type 1 diabetes patients.

TCRB transcripts that were expressed got sequenced, as all of the isolated RNA had been reverse transcribed. Clones were sequenced by immunoSEQ multiplex PCR, and TCRdb holds only the in-frame ones, with some missing. The table lists 150,000 to 200,000 clones, approximately 8.4% of them singletons. Sequencing was carried out using central memory CD4+ T cells from blood. The receptor set was obtained from a man aged 18 to 29 with type 1 diabetes.

This clone was detected only a few times. This CDR3 is also generated by other DNA sequences in the sample. The rearrangement joins TRBV5-1 to TRBJ2-5; 11 nucleotides align to TRBD2. V shed 5 bases and J 5 bases; nucleotides not matched to a gene: 2. CDR1 and CDR2 from the germline V gene are SGHRS and YFSETQ. The CDR3 extends over 13 amino acids. The CDR3 DNA sequence: TGCGCCAGCAGTACTAGCGGGGGTGAGACCCAGTACTTC. Amino acids: CASSTSGGETQYF.

This clone occurred a few times. CDR3 loop: CASSLSGGAGANVLTF. The CDR3 coding sequence is TGTGCCAGCAGCTTATCCGGGGGGGCTGGGGCCAACGTCCTGACTTTC. The chain is built from TRBV7-2 and TRBJ2-6; 8 bases align to TRBD2. Germline V lookup: CDR1 SGHTA, CDR2 FQGNSA. This CDR3 has 16 amino acids. The V gene end was trimmed by 2 bases and the J gene end by 2 bases; junction bases not matched to a gene: 2.

This clone was counted at least ten times. The genes are TRBV18 and TRBJ2-3, with 8 bases identical to TRBD2. Losses at the gene ends were 6 bases for V and 5 bases for J; bases not matched to a gene: 10. This CDR3 is 15 amino acids long. Germline assignment: CDR1 KGHSH and CDR2 LQKENI. This chain's CDR3 is CASSPAGAYKDTQYF. The CDR3, as DNA: TGTGCCAGCTCCCCAGCGGGGGCCTATAAAGATACGCAGTATTTT.

The chain joins TRBV28 to TRBJ1-6; D perhaps matches TRBD1 (6 bases). The germline V gene has CDR1 MDHEN and CDR2 SYDVKM. The CDR3 has 14 residues. The V end was cut by 3 bases, the J end by 9 bases, with 12 bases between. CDR3 nucleotides: TGTGCCAGCAGTTTTTACAGGGTCGGTTCACCCCTCCACTTT. Amino acid sequence: CASSFYRVGSPLHF.

The table lists this clone with a few counts. This chain uses TRBV5-1 with TRBJ2-7; D is perhaps TRBD2 (5 bases). The CDR3 has 16 residues. V was trimmed by 1 base and J by 5 bases, leaving 19 bases between them. Germline CDR1 and CDR2: SGHRS and YFSETQ. In DNA form, the CDR3 reads TGCGCCAGCAGCTTGTTAGGAGGAGAACCCACCCACGAGCAGTACTTC. It translates to CASSLLGGEPTHEQYF.

V usage is TRBV11-2 and J usage is TRBJ2-3, with 9 bases matching TRBD1. This CDR3 spans 16 amino acids. The germline V gene encodes CDR1 SGHAT and CDR2 FQNNGV. With 1 base clipped from V and 5 bases from J, the junction kept 7 bases outside the gene matches. The CDR3 sequence: CASSLVSQGAEDTQYF. The CDR3 bases are TGTGCCAGCAGCTTAGTCTCACAGGGGGCAGAAGATACGCAGTATTTT.

The V and J genes are TRBV5-6 and TRBJ2-7, with D hard to call. With 3 bases removed from V and 3 bases from J, the gap between germline ends came to 4 bases. Germline CDR1 is SGHDT and CDR2 is YYEEEE. The CDR3 loop spans 11 amino acids. CDR3 sequence (DNA): TGTGCCAGCAGCTACAACTACGAGCAGTACTTC. Its protein is CASSYNYEQYF.

This clone appeared a few times. J is TRBJ2-7 and V is TRBV7-8; D gene uncertain. V was pared by 3 bases and J by 1 base, with 7 bases between. The V gene's germline CDR1 is SGHVS and CDR2 FQNEAQ. The CDR3 totals 13 residues. In DNA form, the CDR3 reads TGTGCCAGCAGCTTGGGCCGATCCTACGAGCAGTACTTC. It encodes CASSLGRSYEQYF.

This clone was seen many times. This rearrangement joins TRBV5-6 to TRBJ2-1; 8 bases map to TRBD1. Germline CDR1 is SGHDT and CDR2 is YYEEEE. Trimming at V came to 4 bases and at J to 8 bases, leaving 2 bases not matched to a gene. CDR3 length equals 12 residues. This CDR3 reads CASSPGQDEQFF. The CDR3, as DNA: TGTGCCAGCAGCCCGGGACAGGATGAGCAGTTCTTC.

J is TRBJ2-1 and V is TRBV29-1; 12 nucleotides match TRBD2. J was trimmed by 14 bases and V by 4 bases; bases with no gene match: 15. Germline CDR1 SQVTM, CDR2 ANQGSEA. The length of the CDR3 is 15 residues. The CDR3 loop is CSVAPGGLAGISKFF. The DNA of the CDR3 is TGCAGCGTTGCCCCAGGTGGACTAGCGGGAATTAGTAAGTTCTTC.

The chain recombines TRBV19 with TRBJ2-3; D gene unclear. Per germline, CDR1 LNHDA and CDR2 SQIVND (reference sequence). With 2 bases removed from V and 4 bases from J, the gap between germline ends came to 7 bases. The CDR3 consists of 13 residues. The CDR3 here is CASSIRVADTQYF. As DNA, the CDR3 is TGTGCCAGTAGTATACGGGTCGCAGATACGCAGTATTTT.

V and J are TRBV30 and TRBJ1-2, with unresolved D. Trimming cost V 5 bases and J 8 bases, with 15 bases left between them. CDR1 and CDR2 (germline): GTSNPN, SVGIG (reference sequence). This CDR3 is 12 amino acids long. Here the CDR3 DNA reads TGTGCCTGGGCACGATACCCGGAGGGCTACACCTTC. The encoded protein is CAWARYPEGYTF.

This sequence joins TRBV25-1 and TRBJ1-1, with TRBD1 identical over 9 bases. Trimming removed 6 bases from V and 3 bases from J; junction bases left unmatched: 2. CDR3 length equals 13 residues. The germline V gene encodes CDR1 MGHDK and CDR2 SYGVNS. CDR3: CASRGQGDTEAFF. In DNA, the CDR3 is TGTGCCAGCAGGGGACAGGGCGACACTGAAGCTTTCTTT.

This clone has a handful of counts. J is TRBJ1-1 and V is TRBV7-9; TRBD1 matches at 8 bases. J gave up 5 bases and V 5 bases, and 7 bases lay outside the gene matches. The CDR3 has 14 residues. CDR1 and CDR2 (germline): SEHNR, FQNEAQ (reference sequence). CDR3 bases: TGTGCCAGCAGCCCACAGGGGGTGTGGACTGAAGCTTTCTTT. This gives the protein CASSPQGVWTEAFF.

This clone was seen once. J is TRBJ2-7 and V is TRBV15; perhaps TRBD1 as D (5 bases). Germline V CDR1 and CDR2: LNHNV, YYDKDF (reference sequence). The length of the CDR3 is 14 residues. V lost 0 bases to trimming and J lost 4 bases, with 10 bases between them. CDR3 in amino acids: CATSREHGAYEQYF. The CDR3 DNA reads as TGTGCCACCAGCAGAGAACATGGGGCTTACGAGCAGTACTTC.

V gene TRBV18 combines with J gene TRBJ2-7; TRBD1 matches 12 bases. The germline CDR1 and CDR2 sequences are KGHSH and LQKENI. The CDR3 has 15 amino acids. With V trimmed by 4 bases and J by 4 bases, 5 bases remained unmatched. CDR3 sequence: CASSLTGQGAYEQYF. Here the CDR3 DNA reads TGTGCCAGCTCACTGACGGGACAGGGGGCTTACGAGCAGTACTTC.

For this clone: Its ends do not fully match the called genes, so a read error is possible. This CDR3 reads CAISESIASEQFF. Here the CDR3 DNA reads TGTGCCATCAGTGAGTCAATAGCGTCTGAGCAGTTCTTC. The chain couples TRBV6-5 to TRBJ2-1, with a tentative D call TRBD2 (5 bases). This CDR3 region has 13 residues. CDR1 and CDR2 (germline): MNHEY, SVGAGI.

This clone was detected many times. The chain recombines TRBV30 with TRBJ1-2; TRBD1 aligns across 8 bases. Germline lookup yields CDR1 GTSNPN and CDR2 SVGIG (reference sequence). Trimming at V came to 4 bases and at J to 7 bases, leaving 5 bases not matched to a gene. The CDR3 has 12 amino acids. CDR3 residues: CAWTAGGGGYTF. The CDR3 nucleotides read TGTGCCTGGACGGCAGGGGGCGGTGGCTACACCTTC.

The J gene is TRBJ2-7, the V gene TRBV6-5, with TRBD2 matching 13 bases. The germline V gene has CDR1 MNHEY and CDR2 SVGAGI. V gave up 2 bases and J gave up 3 bases; unmatched junction bases: 4. The CDR3 is 16 amino acids. This CDR3 reads CASSYSGTSGDYEQYF. For the CDR3, the DNA is TGTGCCAGCAGTTACAGTGGGACTAGCGGGGACTACGAGCAGTACTTC.

This clone was detected only a few times. The rearrangement links TRBV10-3 to TRBJ2-7; TRBD1 matches 8 bases. CDR1 is ENHRY, CDR2 SYGVKD, per germline. CDR3 size: 14 residues. V was clipped by 8 bases and J by 0 bases; unmatched bases: 6. The CDR3 here is CAIGKTGDSYEQYF. The CDR3, as DNA: TGTGCCATCGGGAAGACAGGGGACTCCTACGAGCAGTACTTC.

The table lists this clone with a few counts. CDR3 residues: CASSQVAGTGGGNEQFF. The CDR3 coding sequence is TGCGCCAGCAGCCAAGTTGCAGGGACAGGGGGAGGCAATGAGCAGTTCTTC. This sequence joins TRBV4-1 and TRBJ2-1; the match to TRBD1 covers 11 bases. With V trimmed by 1 base and J by 6 bases, 8 bases remained unmatched. The CDR3 runs 17 residues. CDR1 and CDR2 (germline): MGHRA, YSYEKL.

This clone was observed a handful of times. The chain employs TRBV7-8 and TRBJ2-7; perhaps TRBD1 as D (5 bases). This CDR3 has 15 residues. Trimming took off 1 base at V and 4 bases at J, with 14 bases between the two ends. Germline V gene data show CDR1 as SGHVS and CDR2 as FQNEAQ. In DNA, the CDR3 is TGTGCCAGCAGCTTAGGACCGAAGGGGAATTACGAGCAGTACTTC. It codes for CASSLGPKGNYEQYF.

The V gene is TRBV6-6, the J gene TRBJ2-7; 7 bases align to TRBD1. Germline values: CDR1 MNHNY, CDR2 SVGAGI (reference sequence). The CDR3 extends over 14 amino acids. The J segment lost 4 bases and the V segment lost 5 bases, leaving 8 bases of the junction unmatched. CDR3 amino acids: CASSQPGQIYEQYF. The DNA of the CDR3 is TGTGCCAGCAGTCAACCGGGACAGATATACGAGCAGTACTTC.

This clone was detected a few times. The sample has other DNA sequences that encode this CDR3 too. This rearrangement joins TRBV27 to TRBJ2-7; D gene ambiguous. Trimming removed 4 bases at V and 1 base at J, with 5 bases between. The CDR3 runs to 12 residues. The germline CDR1 and CDR2 sequences are MNHEY and SMNVEV (reference sequence). CDR3 coding DNA: TGTGCCAGCAGTTCCGCGTCCTACGAGCAGTACTTC. As protein: CASSSASYEQYF.

The rearrangement uses TRBV7-2 and TRBJ2-7; D may be TRBD2 (6 bases). Germline assignment: CDR1 SGHTA and CDR2 FQGNSA. V lost 3 bases, J lost 3 bases, and 15 bases lay in between. This CDR3 comprises 15 residues. CDR3 DNA sequence: TGTGCCAGCAGCTTTCCGGCCAGCGGGCACTACGAGCAGTACTTC. Amino acids: CASSFPASGHYEQYF.

This clone was counted many times. V usage is TRBV5-1 and J usage is TRBJ2-5; no clear D gene. Trimming pared 0 bases from V and 3 bases from J, leaving 9 bases between. There are 14 residues in the CDR3. Germline loops: CDR1 SGHRS, CDR2 YFSETQ. As DNA, the CDR3 is TGCGCCAGCAGCTTGGCCAGGCGCGAAGAGACCCAGTACTTC. Translated: CASSLARREETQYF. Full variable domain (outside the CDR3, taken from reference TRBV5-1 and TRBJ2-5): KAGVTQTPRYLIKTRGQQVTLSCSPISGHRSVSWYQQTPGQGLQFLFEYFSETQRNKGNFPGRFSGRQFSNSRSEMNVSTLELGDSALYLCASSLARREETQYFGPGTRLLVL.